This T cell receptor (beta chain) was documented in a study of shared clonotypes between healthy human individuals. This clone is a singleton in its sample. As originally analysed: Junction-only sequences produced by ImmunoSEQ had no quality scores, so filtering differed. Clones were sequenced by immunoSEQ multiplex PCR, and TCRdb holds only the in-frame ones, with some missing. V, J and clone size derive from that table, while D and trimming were established from the DNA sequence. The profile shows under 2.5 million clones, 85% to 95% of them singletons. The V gene lost 1 base and the J gene lost 2 bases, with 15 bases spanning the gap. This CDR3 has 16 residues. Per the germline V gene, CDR1 is MNHEY and CDR2 is SMNVEV (reference sequence).

The clonotype comes from a young man in good health. Some clones in this sample may be carry-over from other donors' samples. Sequences were obtained from naive CD4+ T cells from PBMCs. This sample's subset: CD45RA+ positively selected. The chain employs TRBV27 and TRBJ2-7; either TRBD1 or TRBD2 may supply D (5 bases each). The CDR3 DNA reads TGTGCCAGCAGTTTATATAGGGACGGGATTCCCTACGAGCAGTACTTC. It translates to CASSLYRDGIPYEQYF.